This entry features one TCR beta chain sequence. The data stem from a study of T cell changes during pregnancy in multiple sclerosis. Clones were read by immunoSEQ multiplex PCR, and TCRdb kept only the in-frame ones, dropping some. The table lists approximately 41,000 clones, approximately 94% of them singletons. The CDR3 is 13 residues long. Trimming cost V 4 bases and J 6 bases, with 13 bases left between them. CDR1 is SNHLY, CDR2 FYNNEI, per germline. The chain employs TRBV2 and TRBJ2-7; D possibly corresponds to TRBD1 (6 bases). Here the sequenced sample was CD8+ T cells from peripheral blood mononuclear cells, taken in the third trimester of pregnancy. The sequence was collected from a female donor with multiple sclerosis, enrolled in a pregnancy study. CDR3 in DNA: TGTGCCAGCAGTGGGGGGATCAGGGGCGAGCAGTACTTC. Encoded protein: CASSGGIRGEQYF.